Each of the 30 T cell receptor beta chains below was sequenced from the same sample in a study of blood T cell repertoires in COVID-19. Profiled with immunoSEQ multiplex PCR; TCRdb holds only in-frame clones, not every one. Of some 99,000 clones in the sample, more than 70% were seen once. Material for sequencing was peripheral blood. The receptors come from a woman aged 60-70 years in a cohort sampled during active or convalescent COVID-19.

V and J are TRBV5-1 and TRBJ1-3; TRBD1 agrees at 8 bases. V was pared by 0 bases and J by 0 bases, with 5 bases of the junction left unmatched. Germline-derived CDR1 and CDR2 are SGHRS and YFSETQ. This CDR3 contains 17 residues. The chain's CDR3 is CASSLDTGGFSGNTIYF. The CDR3 nucleotides read TGCGCCAGCAGCTTGGATACAGGGGGTTTCTCTGGAAACACCATATATTTT.

The chain combines TRBV18 with TRBJ1-5, with 7 nucleotides matching TRBD1. After removal of 3 bases from V and 4 bases from J, the junction contained 0 bases not matched to a gene. Germline-derived CDR1 and CDR2 are KGHSH and LQKENI. This CDR3 has 13 residues. CDR3 sequence: CASSPTGNQPQHF. The CDR3 DNA is TGTGCCAGCTCACCGACAGGGAATCAGCCCCAGCATTTT.

The chain uses TRBV27 and TRBJ1-2, with TRBD1 matching over 9 bases. In germline, CDR1 is MNHEY, CDR2 SMNVEV (reference sequence). Trimming cost V 4 bases and J 7 bases; bases outside gene matches: 7. This CDR3 spans 14 amino acids. The CDR3 sequence: CASSSPTGGSGYTF. For the CDR3, the DNA is TGTGCCAGCAGTTCTCCCACAGGGGGCTCTGGCTACACCTTC.

Written as DNA, the CDR3 is TGTGCCCTTCAAGGGGCTAGCGGGGGCAACAATGAGCAGTTCTTC. Protein product: CALQGASGGNNEQFF. The chain employs TRBV21-1 and TRBJ2-1; TRBD2, the table's D call, lacks a check against the DNA. TRBV21-1 represents a pseudogene. There are 15 residues in the CDR3.

This chain uses TRBV28 with TRBJ1-5; tentative D call: TRBD1 (6 bases). This CDR3 region has 14 residues. Trimming left V 5 bases short and J 0 bases short, with 8 bases between. CDR1 is MDHEN, CDR2 SYDVKM, per germline. CDR3 region: CASSGGHSNQPQHF. Here the CDR3 DNA reads TGTGCCAGCAGTGGGGGACATAGCAATCAGCCCCAGCATTTT.

The chain links TRBV5-1 to TRBJ1-1; 8 positions match TRBD1. This CDR3 is 14 amino acids long. Per germline, CDR1 SGHRS and CDR2 YFSETQ. V was pared by 4 bases and J by 8 bases, with 10 bases of the junction left unmatched. The CDR3 spells CASSPGQGRTEAFF. CDR3 bases: TGCGCCAGCAGCCCCGGACAGGGACGGACGGAAGCTTTCTTT.

V gene TRBV18 combines with J gene TRBJ2-7; D remains ambiguous. The CDR3 has 13 amino acids. Germline lookup yields CDR1 KGHSH and CDR2 LQKENI. Trimming took off 2 bases at V and 5 bases at J, with 10 bases between the two ends. The CDR3 bases are TGTGCCAGCTCACCATCCCAGGAAAACGAGCAGTACTTC. Translating it yields CASSPSQENEQYF. The whole variable domain, remainder taken from reference TRBV18 and TRBJ2-7, is NAGVMQNPRHLVRRRGQEARLRCSPMKGHSHVYWYRQLPEEGLKFMVYLQKENIIDESGMPKERFSAEFPKEGPSILRIQQVVRGDSAAYFCASSPSQENEQYFGPGTRLTVT.

Points on this clone: At one end, the junction sequence differs from germline, possibly due to a read error. J is TRBJ1-2 and V is TRBV11-2; the match to TRBD1 covers 8 bases. CDR1 and CDR2 from the germline V gene are SGHAT and FQNNGV. CDR3 length: 14 residues. CDR3: CASSFGQGNFGYTF. The CDR3 DNA follows: TGTGCCAGCAGCTTTGGACAGGGAAACTTTGGCTACACCTTC. Variable domain in full (rest from reference TRBV11-2 and TRBJ1-2): EAGVAQSPRYKIIEKRQSVAFWCNPISGHATLYWYQQILGQGPKLLIQFQNNGVVDDSQLPKDRFSAERLKGVDSTLKIQPAKLEDSAVYLCASSFGQGNFGYTFGSGTRLTVV.

The chain is built from TRBV28 and TRBJ2-3, with D possibly being TRBD1 (6 bases). CDR1 and CDR2 from the germline V gene are MDHEN and SYDVKM. Trimming left V 6 bases short and J 1 base short, with 14 bases between. The CDR3 contains 15 residues. This chain's CDR3 is CASRGTGYGTDTQYF. DNA of the CDR3: TGTGCCAGCAGGGGTACAGGGTACGGCACAGATACGCAGTATTTT.

This chain links TRBV6-6 with TRBJ1-5; D might be TRBD1 (6 bases). V shed 6 bases and J shed 4 bases, with 16 bases lying between them. In germline, CDR1 is MNHNY, CDR2 SVGAGI (reference sequence). The CDR3 is 15 residues long. CDR3 DNA: TGTGCCAGCAGCTTTGGTAGGACAGAGAATCAGCCCCAGCATTTT. Amino acid sequence: CASSFGRTENQPQHF.

The genes are TRBV20-1 and TRBJ2-7; D not resolved. Germline lookup yields CDR1 DFQATT and CDR2 SNEGSKA (reference sequence). The CDR3 sequence is 11 residues long. CDR3 loop: CSPGGSYEQYF. The CDR3 bases are TGCAGCCCTGGCGGTTCCTACGAGCAGTACTTC.

This chain uses TRBV11-2 with TRBJ1-2; D gene unclear. CDR3 length equals 13 residues. CDR1 and CDR2 (germline): SGHAT, FQNNGV. Trimming shortened V by 1 base and J by 5 bases, and 8 bases separated the two germline ends. CDR3 region: CASSLGRIYGYTF. CDR3 coding DNA: TGTGCCAGCAGCTTAGGCAGAATTTATGGCTACACCTTC.

The rearrangement uses TRBV4-1 and TRBJ2-5; D perhaps matches TRBD2 (5 bases). This CDR3 is 13 amino acids long. Per the germline V gene, CDR1 is MGHRA and CDR2 is YSYEKL. The V end was cut by 4 bases, the J end by 5 bases, with 11 bases between. CDR3 loop: CASSPYSGETQYF. CDR3 in DNA: TGCGCCAGCAGCCCTTATTCGGGGGAGACCCAGTACTTC.

This clone was counted once. The V and J genes are TRBV6-5 and TRBJ2-7, with a tentative D call TRBD1 (5 bases). The V gene's germline CDR1 is MNHEY and CDR2 SVGAGI. The CDR3 length is 14 residues. Trimming stripped 4 bases from V and 7 bases from J, with 17 bases between. The CDR3 nucleotides are TGTGCCAGCAGTTTAGCCCAGGGTGTGTGGGAGCAGTACTTC. This sequence encodes CASSLAQGVWEQYF.

The rearrangement uses TRBV11-2 and TRBJ1-1; possibly TRBD1 for D (5 bases). This CDR3 region has 13 residues. Deletions cut 3 bases from V and 1 base from J, with 6 bases between. The germline V gene encodes CDR1 SGHAT and CDR2 FQNNGV. The CDR3 protein is CASSFQGNTEAFF. The CDR3 nucleotides are TGTGCCAGCAGCTTTCAGGGGAACACTGAAGCTTTCTTT.

The gene calls are TRBV2 and TRBJ1-1; 7 positions agree with TRBD1. The CDR3 spans 15 residues. Germline CDR1 SNHLY, CDR2 FYNNEI. The trim removed 6 bases at V and 3 bases at J, leaving 10 bases unmatched. The CDR3 coding sequence is TGTGCCAGCAGATTTGGGGGGACAGTGGACACTGAAGCTTTCTTT. This sequence encodes CASRFGGTVDTEAFF.

The chain is built from TRBV25-1 and TRBJ1-2; tentative D call: TRBD1 (5 bases). Germline V gene lookup returns CDR1 MGHDK and CDR2 SYGVNS. The CDR3 sequence is 14 residues long. V lost 6 bases, J lost 0 bases, and 11 bases lay in between. Here the CDR3 reads CASSIRETNYGYTF. In DNA, the CDR3 is TGTGCCAGCAGCATCAGGGAAACTAACTATGGCTACACCTTC.

The chain has TRBV19 and TRBJ1-1; 11 bases align to TRBD1. The CDR3 covers 16 residues. Germline V gene lookup returns CDR1 LNHDA and CDR2 SQIVND (reference sequence). V shed 6 bases, J shed 8 bases, and the junction held 14 bases outside the gene matches. The CDR3 DNA reads TGTGCCAGTAGGCCAATAGATCGGGACAGGGGGACAGAAGCTTTCTTT. Translation: CASRPIDRDRGTEAFF.

The chain has TRBV19 and TRBJ1-1; D call uncertain. CDR1 is LNHDA and CDR2 is SQIVND in the germline V gene (reference sequence). The CDR3 runs 14 residues. The ends were cut back, 3 bases at V and 0 bases at J, with 8 bases in the middle. The CDR3 loop is CASSMEALNTEAFF. The CDR3 coding sequence is TGTGCCAGTAGTATGGAGGCCCTGAACACTGAAGCTTTCTTT. Full variable domain (outside the CDR3, taken from reference TRBV19 and TRBJ1-1): DGGITQSPKYLFRKEGQNVTLSCEQNLNHDAMYWYRQDPGQGLRLIYYSQIVNDFQKGDIAEGYSVSREKKESFPLTVTSAQKNPTAFYLCASSMEALNTEAFFGQGTRLTVV.

The chain is built from TRBV5-1 and TRBJ1-4; no clear D gene. V was shortened by 0 bases and J by 4 bases, with 16 bases between the two germline ends. CDR1 is SGHRS, CDR2 YFSETQ, per germline. This CDR3 has 17 amino acids. The CDR3 sequence: CASSLGLVVSGNEKLFF. CDR3 DNA sequence: TGCGCCAGCAGCTTGGGACTGGTGGTTTCCGGTAATGAAAAACTGTTTTTT.

This clone was observed once. This chain joins TRBV7-3 and TRBJ2-3, with TRBD2 matching over 7 bases. With 1 base clipped from V and 5 bases from J, the junction kept 6 bases outside the gene matches. The CDR3 loop spans 15 amino acids. Germline V gene sequence: CDR1 SGHTA, CDR2 FQGTGA. Here the CDR3 DNA reads TGTGCCAGCAGCTTAAGGAGCGGGGCTGGAGATACGCAGTATTTT. Amino acids: CASSLRSGAGDTQYF.

This clone was observed a single time. The J gene is TRBJ2-2, the V gene TRBV7-9; 8 nucleotides match TRBD2. From germline, CDR1 is SEHNR and CDR2 FQNEAQ (reference sequence). The CDR3 totals 16 residues. V trimming: 2 bases; J trimming: 5 bases; junction bases outside the gene matches: 7. The CDR3 spells CASSLKAGGWTGELFF. CDR3 in DNA: TGTGCCAGCAGCTTAAAGGCGGGGGGCTGGACCGGGGAGCTGTTTTTT.

The chain combines TRBV5-1 with TRBJ2-1; a weak D match, TRBD1 (6 bases). The CDR3 runs 14 residues. In germline, CDR1 is SGHRS, CDR2 YFSETQ. V shed 3 bases and J shed 2 bases, with 9 bases lying between them. The DNA for the CDR3 is TGCGCCAGCAGCTCACAGGGAGCCTACAATGAGCAGTTCTTC. Translation gives CASSSQGAYNEQFF.

The chain uses TRBV10-3 and TRBJ2-6, with TRBD1 matching over 7 bases. V shed 4 bases, J shed 0 bases, and the junction held 3 bases outside the gene matches. The germline V gene encodes CDR1 ENHRY and CDR2 SYGVKD. The CDR3 spans 16 residues. CDR3 sequence: CAISGGQSSGANVLTF. Written as DNA, the CDR3 is TGTGCCATCAGTGGGGGACAGAGCTCTGGGGCCAACGTCCTGACTTTC.

The CDR3 loop is CASSDQTGLSSGANVLTF. The DNA for the CDR3 is TGCGCCAGCAGCGACCAGACAGGGCTTTCCTCTGGGGCCAACGTCCTGACTTTC. The gene calls are TRBV5-1 and TRBJ2-6; TRBD1 agrees at 7 bases. This CDR3 has 18 amino acids. Germline V gene lookup returns CDR1 SGHRS and CDR2 YFSETQ. Unmatched junction bases numbered 10, after V lost 4 bases and J lost 0 bases.

The V call is TRBV10-1, the J call TRBJ2-7; 8 nucleotides match TRBD1. Germline V gene data show CDR1 as WNHNN and CDR2 as SYGVQD (reference sequence). This CDR3 comprises 14 residues. Losses at the gene ends were 1 base for V and 2 bases for J; bases not matched to a gene: 1. CDR3 loop: CASSEWDRPYEQYF. For the CDR3, the DNA is TGCGCCAGCAGTGAGTGGGACAGGCCCTACGAGCAGTACTTC.

The CDR3 region has the DNA TGTGCCAGTAGTATAGACCCCCGCATAGCGGGGTCCTACAATGAGCAGTTCTTC. Amino acids: CASSIDPRIAGSYNEQFF. This chain links TRBV19 with TRBJ2-1, with 8 bases identical to TRBD2. Losses at the gene ends were 0 bases for V and 1 base for J; bases not matched to a gene: 8. Per germline, CDR1 LNHDA and CDR2 SQIVND (reference sequence). This CDR3 has 18 amino acids.

The chain has TRBV2 and TRBJ2-7; 11 nucleotides agree with TRBD2. This CDR3 is 14 amino acids long. Germline CDR1 and CDR2: SNHLY and FYNNEI. Trimming cost V 7 bases and J 3 bases; bases outside gene matches: 5. The CDR3 nucleotides are TGTGCCAGCAACCCCGGGACTAGCGGCTACGAGCAGTACTTC. Amino acids: CASNPGTSGYEQYF. Full variable domain (rest looked up from reference TRBV2 and TRBJ2-7): EPEVTQTPSHQVTQMGQEVILRCVPISNHLYFYWYRQILGQKVEFLVSFYNNEISEKSEIFDDQFSVERPDGSNFTLKIRSTKLEDSAMYFCASNPGTSGYEQYFGPGTRLTVT.

This sequence joins TRBV3-1 (or the pseudogene TRBV3-2) and TRBJ2-3; 13 bases match TRBD2. Germline-derived CDR1 and CDR2 are LGHDT and YNNKEL (reference sequence). CDR3 length: 15 residues. The V segment lost 6 bases and the J segment 2 bases; nucleotides outside the gene matches: 2. This chain's CDR3 is CASRLAGGYTDTQYF. DNA for the CDR3: TGTGCCAGCAGACTAGCGGGGGGGTACACAGATACGCAGTATTTT.

V usage is TRBV18 and J usage is TRBJ1-1, with D hard to call. The germline CDR1 and CDR2 sequences are KGHSH and LQKENI. The CDR3 is made up of 16 amino acids. V was trimmed by 1 base and J by 1 base, leaving 13 bases between them. The DNA for the CDR3 is TGTGCCAGCTCACCACGGGGAGCAGGCTCGAACACTGAAGCTTTCTTT. It yields the protein CASSPRGAGSNTEAFF.